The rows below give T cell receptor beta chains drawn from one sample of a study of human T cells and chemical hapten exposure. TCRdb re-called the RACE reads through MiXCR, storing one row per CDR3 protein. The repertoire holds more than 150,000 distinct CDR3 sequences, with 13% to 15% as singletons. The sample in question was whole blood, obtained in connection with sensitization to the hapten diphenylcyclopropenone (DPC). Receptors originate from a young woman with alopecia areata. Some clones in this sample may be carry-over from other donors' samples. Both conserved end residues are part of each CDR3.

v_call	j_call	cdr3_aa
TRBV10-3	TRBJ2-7	CAIRQDPYEQYF
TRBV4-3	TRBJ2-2	CASSQESPGTGELFF
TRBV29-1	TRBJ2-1	CSVGETGSYNEQFF
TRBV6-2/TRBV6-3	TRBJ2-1	CASSYGPPSSYNEQFF
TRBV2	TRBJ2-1	CASSEIWGLANSYNEQFF
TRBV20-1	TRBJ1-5	CSARGAGGQPQHF
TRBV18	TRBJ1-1	CASSPQGLPQNTEAFF
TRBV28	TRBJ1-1	CASSFSGQGFTEAFF
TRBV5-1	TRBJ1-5	CASRPQGDSNQPQHF
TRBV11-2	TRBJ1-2	CASSSEGGANYGYTF
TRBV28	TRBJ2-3	CASRDRAPDTQYF
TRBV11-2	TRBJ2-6	CASSPRSGSGANVLTF
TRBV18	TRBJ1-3	CASSPGTDGNTIYF
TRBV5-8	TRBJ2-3	CASSPTGQVATDTQYF
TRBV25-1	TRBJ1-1	CASNARTGMNTEAFF
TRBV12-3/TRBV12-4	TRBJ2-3	CASSLRGTTDTQYF
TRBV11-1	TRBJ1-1	CASSLSRGRNTEAFF
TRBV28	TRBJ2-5	CASSSGSETQYF
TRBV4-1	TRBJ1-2	CASSPGHPYGDGYTF
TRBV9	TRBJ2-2	CASEKGTNTGELFF
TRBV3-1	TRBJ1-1	CASSQKQGNTEAFF
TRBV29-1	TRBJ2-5	CSVARTGGRTQYF
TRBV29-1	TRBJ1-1	CSARRGPEAFF
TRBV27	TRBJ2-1	CASSLRGLNEQFF
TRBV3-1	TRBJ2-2	CASSQDLIGSTGELFF
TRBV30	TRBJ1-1	CAWSVHLNTEAFF
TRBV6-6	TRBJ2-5	CASSPPSGAPETQYF
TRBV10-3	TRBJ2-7	CAIKQAFSEQYF
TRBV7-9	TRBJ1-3	CASSPGQPGNTIYF
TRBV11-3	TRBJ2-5	CASSSKPKETQYF
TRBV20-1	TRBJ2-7	CSAPRTSVREQYF
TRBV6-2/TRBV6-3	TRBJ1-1	CASTRNTEAFF
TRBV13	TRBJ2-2	CASSFKGANTGELFF
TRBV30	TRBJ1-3	CAWSVDRARNTIYF
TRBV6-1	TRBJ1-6	CASSEVEGSPLHF
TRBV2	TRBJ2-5	CASIFQRDLGTQYF
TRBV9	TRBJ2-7	CARRVRSFVEQYF
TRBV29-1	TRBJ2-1	CSVGRRGPYNEQFF
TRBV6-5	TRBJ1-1	CASSSPVLSGTEAFF
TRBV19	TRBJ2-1	CASSPLALAGQYNEQFF
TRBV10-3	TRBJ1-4	CAISESLAEKLFF
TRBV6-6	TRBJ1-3	CASSSVQSRSGNTIYF
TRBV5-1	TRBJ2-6	CASSLQTGNSGANVLTF
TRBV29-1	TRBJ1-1	CSVEERTGNTEAFF
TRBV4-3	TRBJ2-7	CASSQDIRGTGRYEQYF
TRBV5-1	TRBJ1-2	CASSFGTGGSVYGYTF
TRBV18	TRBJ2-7	CASSLKASYEQYF
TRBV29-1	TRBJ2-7	CSVEFRRGEQYF
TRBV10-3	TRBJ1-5	CAIRSEGGNQPQHF
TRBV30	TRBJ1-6	CAWSKGWQGGVPNSPLHF